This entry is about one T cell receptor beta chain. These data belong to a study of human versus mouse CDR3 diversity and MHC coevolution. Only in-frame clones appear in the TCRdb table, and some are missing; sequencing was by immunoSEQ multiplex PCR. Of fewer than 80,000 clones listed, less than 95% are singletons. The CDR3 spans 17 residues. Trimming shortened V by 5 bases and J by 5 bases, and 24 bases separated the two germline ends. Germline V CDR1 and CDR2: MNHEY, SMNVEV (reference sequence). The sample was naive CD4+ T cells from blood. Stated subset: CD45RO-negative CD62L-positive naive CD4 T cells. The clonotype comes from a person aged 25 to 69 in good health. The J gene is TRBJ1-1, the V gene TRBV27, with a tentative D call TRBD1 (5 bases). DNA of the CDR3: TGTGCCAGCAGTGGGTACGGTCTGGGGCAGGGCCGGACTGAAGCTTTCTTT. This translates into CASSGYGLGQGRTEAFF.